The 23 T cell receptor beta chains below come from one sample, sequenced in a study of cytomegalovirus exposure and HLA in healthy donors. Measured with immunoSEQ multiplex PCR; TCRdb has only the in-frame clones, and not every one. The sample holds fewer than 200,000 clones, over 85% seen once. The source material was PBMCs. These receptors all come from a woman aged 18-30 years in good health and CMV-seropositive.

The genes are TRBV27 and TRBJ2-7, with 8 positions matching TRBD1. The V and J ends lost 5 bases and 2 bases, in that order; junction bases with no gene match: 5. CDR1 MNHEY and CDR2 SMNVEV come from the germline V gene (reference sequence). The CDR3 covers 14 residues. The CDR3 DNA follows: TGTGCCAGCAGTCGGTGGACAGGGCCCTACGAGCAGTACTTC. The encoded protein is CASSRWTGPYEQYF.

The rearrangement links TRBV2 to TRBJ1-5; TRBD1 matches 7 bases. Germline-derived CDR1 and CDR2 are SNHLY and FYNNEI. The CDR3 covers 15 residues. Unmatched junction bases numbered 5, after V lost 6 bases and J lost 0 bases. CDR3 nucleotides: TGTGCCAGCAGGACCGGGACAGTTAGCAATCAGCCCCAGCATTTT. Translating it yields CASRTGTVSNQPQHF.

CDR3 DNA: TGTGCCAGCAGTTACCTAGCGGGAGAGTTCTACGAGCAGTACTTC. It is translated as CASSYLAGEFYEQYF. V is TRBV27 and J is TRBJ2-7; 10 bases are a match to TRBD2. V lost 4 bases to trimming and J lost 3 bases; unmatched junction nucleotides: 6. CDR3 length equals 15 residues. CDR1 is MNHEY and CDR2 is SMNVEV in the germline V gene (reference sequence).

The CDR3 is CATRLTLQGTNEQFF. CDR3 nucleotides: TGTGCCACCAGACTCACCTTGCAGGGAACCAATGAGCAGTTCTTC. This chain links TRBV15 with TRBJ2-1; perhaps TRBD1 as D (5 bases). The CDR3 is made up of 15 amino acids. V was trimmed by 6 bases and J by 6 bases, leaving 18 bases between them. In germline, CDR1 is LNHNV, CDR2 YYDKDF (reference sequence).

V is TRBV6-8 and J is TRBJ2-1; TRBD2 might be the D (6 bases). CDR1 is MNHGY, CDR2 SAAAGT, per germline. This CDR3 has 14 residues. With 6 bases removed from V and 9 bases from J, the gap between germline ends came to 18 bases. The CDR3 DNA reads as TGTGCCAGCAGGGAGGGCTTACCCTCGAGTGAGCAGTTCTTC. This codes for CASREGLPSSEQFF.

In this sample, this clone turned up a few times. The chain recombines TRBV6-1 with TRBJ2-7; 7 positions agree with TRBD2. Germline values: CDR1 MNHNS, CDR2 SASEGT. The CDR3 totals 15 residues. Losses at the gene ends were 6 bases for V and 5 bases for J; bases not matched to a gene: 13. The CDR3 loop is CASRDGGEETHEQYF. CDR3 nucleotide sequence: TGTGCCAGCAGAGATGGGGGGGAGGAAACCCACGAGCAGTACTTC.

The chain couples TRBV11-2 to TRBJ1-3, with 8 positions matching TRBD1. This CDR3 is built from 19 residues. V shed 0 bases and J 0 bases; nucleotides not matched to a gene: 10. Germline V gene data show CDR1 as SGHAT and CDR2 as FQNNGV. CDR3 in DNA: TGTGCCAGCAGCTTAGACCGGGACAGGAGAATCCTCTCTGGAAACACCATATATTTT. Protein sequence: CASSLDRDRRILSGNTIYF.

The J gene is TRBJ2-6, the V gene TRBV7-9; TRBD1 might be the D (6 bases). Trimming cost V 4 bases and J 2 bases, with 9 bases left between them. CDR3 length: 15 residues. From germline, CDR1 is SEHNR and CDR2 FQNEAQ (reference sequence). Written as DNA, the CDR3 is TGTGCCAGCAGCTCTGACAGGACTGGGGCCAACGTCCTGACTTTC. Amino acid sequence: CASSSDRTGANVLTF.

The rearrangement joins TRBV15 to TRBJ2-7, with 7 bases fitting TRBD2. The CDR3 extends over 14 amino acids. Looked up from germline, CDR1 is LNHNV and CDR2 is YYDKDF (reference sequence). The V gene end was trimmed by 0 bases and the J gene end by 6 bases; junction bases not matched to a gene: 5. CDR3 nucleotide sequence: TGTGCCACCAGCAGAGAGCGGGAGATTCCCGAGCAGTACTTC. It codes for CATSREREIPEQYF.

The rearrangement uses TRBV2 and TRBJ2-3; TRBD1 agrees at 8 bases. This CDR3 comprises 14 residues. Germline CDR1 SNHLY, CDR2 FYNNEI. The V segment lost 9 bases and the J segment 0 bases; nucleotides outside the gene matches: 5. CDR3 bases: TGTGCCAGTACAGGGGGGCCTAGCACAGATACGCAGTATTTT. Its translation: CASTGGPSTDTQYF.

The table lists this clone with a few counts. CDR3 residues: CASSPGHWTEAFF. CDR3 DNA sequence: TGCGCCAGCAGCCCGGGACATTGGACTGAAGCTTTCTTT. The V call is TRBV4-3, the J call TRBJ1-1; possibly TRBD1 for D (6 bases). Trimming cost V 4 bases and J 5 bases, with 11 bases left between them. This CDR3 comprises 13 residues. Germline assignment: CDR1 LGHNA and CDR2 YSLEER.

This chain connects TRBV11-3 to TRBJ2-2; weak D call: TRBD2 (6 bases). Trimming removed 7 bases at V and 6 bases at J, with 18 bases between. This CDR3 is built from 15 residues. Germline V CDR1 and CDR2: SGHNT, YENEEA. CDR3 coding DNA: TGTGCCAGCACCATGGGACTCAGAGGGTCCGGGGAGCTGTTTTTT. Residues: CASTMGLRGSGELFF.

This chain links TRBV7-2 with TRBJ2-5; 8 positions agree with TRBD1. Germline CDR1 is SGHTA and CDR2 is FQGNSA. J was trimmed by 4 bases and V by 5 bases; bases with no gene match: 6. The CDR3 is 14 amino acids. The CDR3 nucleotides read TGTGCCAGCAGCCCGGACAGGGCAGGAGAGACCCAGTACTTC. It encodes CASSPDRAGETQYF.

The chain combines TRBV7-2 with TRBJ2-7, with D possibly being TRBD2 (6 bases). Germline-derived CDR1 and CDR2 are SGHTA and FQGNSA. The CDR3 covers 13 residues. V lost 2 bases, J lost 7 bases, and 12 bases lay in between. CDR3 bases: TGTGCCAGCAGCTTATCTTTGGGGGGAGAGCAGTACTTC. It specifies CASSLSLGGEQYF.

The J gene is TRBJ2-1, the V gene TRBV6-1, with 9 nucleotides matching TRBD1. The CDR3 is 12 residues long. Germline lookup yields CDR1 MNHNS and CDR2 SASEGT. The ends lost 1 base at V and 15 bases at J; junction bases unmatched: 4. The CDR3: CASSEEGTGRFF. The CDR3 DNA is TGTGCCAGCAGTGAAGAAGGGACAGGGCGGTTCTTC.

The V and J genes are TRBV2 and TRBJ2-1; 9 bases are shared with TRBD1. Germline loops: CDR1 SNHLY, CDR2 FYNNEI. The CDR3 length is 16 residues. The V segment lost 1 base and the J segment 7 bases; nucleotides outside the gene matches: 8. The CDR3 loop reads CASSEGRQGVRNEQFF. Here the CDR3 DNA reads TGTGCCAGCAGTGAAGGCCGACAGGGGGTTCGGAATGAGCAGTTCTTC.

This chain joins TRBV9 and TRBJ2-1; D uncertain. The CDR3 covers 12 residues. The germline V gene has CDR1 SGDLS and CDR2 YYNGEE. With 4 bases removed from V and 7 bases from J, the gap between germline ends came to 9 bases. The CDR3 reads CASSPTRNEQFF. CDR3 bases: TGTGCCAGCAGCCCTACTCGGAATGAGCAGTTCTTC.

The chain joins TRBV4-1 to TRBJ2-1, with TRBD2 identical over 9 bases. From germline, CDR1 is MGHRA and CDR2 YSYEKL. The J segment lost 8 bases and the V segment lost 3 bases, leaving 5 bases of the junction unmatched. This CDR3 region has 14 residues. This chain's CDR3 is CASSHLAGTDEQFF. The DNA of the CDR3 is TGCGCCAGCAGCCATCTAGCGGGAACCGATGAGCAGTTCTTC.

This chain uses TRBV6-4 with TRBJ2-2, with a weak D call TRBD2 (6 bases). The V end was cut by 0 bases, the J end by 4 bases, with 15 bases between. Germline V gene data show CDR1 as MRHNA and CDR2 as SNTAGT. The CDR3 runs to 17 residues. The CDR3: CASSDSSAGRFTGELFF. In nucleotides, the CDR3 is TGTGCCAGCAGTGACTCGTCGGCGGGAAGATTCACCGGGGAGCTGTTTTTT.

This clone was recorded only once. The gene calls are TRBV19 and TRBJ2-4; D possibly corresponds to TRBD2 (6 bases). The CDR3 loop spans 12 amino acids. V lost 5 bases and J 14 bases, leaving 16 bases between the germline ends. Germline V gives CDR1 LNHDA, CDR2 SQIVND (reference sequence). The chain's CDR3 is CASSPPGDRKYF. In nucleotides, the CDR3 is TGTGCCAGTAGTCCCCCGGGGGATAGGAAGTACTTC.

The chain joins TRBV10-3 to TRBJ1-1, with TRBD1 matching over 9 bases. The V gene end was trimmed by 3 bases and the J gene end by 0 bases; junction bases not matched to a gene: 8. CDR1 ENHRY and CDR2 SYGVKD come from the germline V gene. The CDR3 runs 17 residues. CDR3 nucleotides: TGTGCCATCAGTGATATGGCGACAGGGGGACTGAACACTGAAGCTTTCTTT. It is translated as CAISDMATGGLNTEAFF.

The chain carries TRBV5-1 and TRBJ2-1, with 7 bases lining up with TRBD2. Germline values: CDR1 SGHRS, CDR2 YFSETQ. J gave up 1 base and V 2 bases, and 6 bases lay outside the gene matches. This CDR3 has 16 residues. This CDR3 is CASSLAGMASYNEQFF. Written as DNA, the CDR3 is TGCGCCAGCAGCTTAGCGGGAATGGCGTCCTACAATGAGCAGTTCTTC.

The V and J genes are TRBV7-2 and TRBJ1-5; tentative D call: TRBD1 (5 bases). CDR3 length equals 14 residues. Trimming pared 7 bases from V and 3 bases from J, leaving 13 bases between. Germline CDR1 reads SGHTA; CDR2 reads FQGNSA. The CDR3 loop is CASTEGSVNQPQHF. The DNA of the CDR3 is TGTGCCAGCACGGAGGGGAGTGTCAATCAGCCCCAGCATTTT.